One sample yielded the 32 T cell receptor beta chains listed below, sequenced in a study of blood T cell repertoires in COVID-19. Only in-frame clones appear in the TCRdb table, and some are missing; sequencing was by immunoSEQ multiplex PCR. The repertoire holds fewer than 130,000 clones, with 70% to 90% as singletons. Sequencing was done on a sample of peripheral blood. These receptors all stem from a human donor in a cohort sampled during active COVID-19.

The CDR3 DNA follows: TGTGCCAGCAGCTTAACGGGAACAGGGAGAGGTGAAAAACTGTTTTTT. The encoded protein is CASSLTGTGRGEKLFF. The chain carries TRBV7-3 and TRBJ1-4; D possibly corresponds to TRBD1 (6 bases). There are 16 residues in the CDR3. V lost 0 bases and J lost 7, with 15 bases in between. The V gene's germline CDR1 is SGHTA and CDR2 FQGTGA.

This clone occurred a few times. This CDR3 reads CSASGETFF. For the CDR3, the DNA is TGCAGCGCGTCCGGGGAAACTTTCTTT. This chain joins TRBV29-1 and TRBJ1-1; D is uncertain. V was shortened by 7 bases and J by 12 bases, with 12 bases between the two germline ends. This CDR3 region has 9 residues. Germline V gene sequence: CDR1 SQVTM, CDR2 ANQGSEA.

The chain employs TRBV19 and TRBJ1-2, with D maybe TRBD1 (6 bases). The CDR3 has 14 residues. Germline CDR1 reads LNHDA; CDR2 reads SQIVND (reference sequence). The V end was cut by 4 bases, the J end by 8 bases, with 17 bases between. The CDR3 loop is CASSTTRGARGYTF. The DNA for the CDR3 is TGTGCCAGTAGTACCACCCGGGGGGCAAGGGGCTACACCTTC.

The count of this clone is one. This rearrangement joins TRBV10-3 to TRBJ2-5; TRBD1 is a possible D gene (5 bases). Deletions cut 2 bases from V and 5 bases from J, with 12 bases between. Germline V CDR1 and CDR2: ENHRY, SYGVKD. The CDR3 spans 14 residues. CDR3 protein: CAISEEQVGETQYF. The CDR3 nucleotides read TGTGCCATCAGTGAGGAACAGGTGGGGGAGACCCAGTACTTC.

The rearrangement joins TRBV20-1 to TRBJ1-2; perhaps TRBD1 as D (5 bases). V lost 3 bases and J 7 bases, leaving 9 bases between the germline ends. CDR1 is DFQATT and CDR2 is SNEGSKA in the germline V gene (reference sequence). There are 11 residues in the CDR3. CDR3: CSARPQVGYTF. CDR3 nucleotide sequence: TGCAGTGCTAGGCCACAGGTTGGCTACACCTTC.

This clone was found once. V is TRBV18 and J is TRBJ1-1; weak D call: TRBD1 (6 bases). Looked up from germline, CDR1 is KGHSH and CDR2 is LQKENI. This CDR3 is 17 amino acids long. V was trimmed by 2 bases and J by 0 bases, leaving 16 bases between them. CDR3 sequence (DNA): TGTGCCAGCTCACCAAGGGGGTCCCCGGGTATGAACACTGAAGCTTTCTTT. It codes for CASSPRGSPGMNTEAFF. Supplemented by reference TRBV18 and TRBJ1-1, the full variable domain reads NAGVMQNPRHLVRRRGQEARLRCSPMKGHSHVYWYRQLPEEGLKFMVYLQKENIIDESGMPKERFSAEFPKEGPSILRIQQVVRGDSAAYFCASSPRGSPGMNTEAFFGQGTRLTVV.

This chain uses TRBV5-1 with TRBJ2-7, with D possibly being TRBD1 (6 bases). The CDR3 loop spans 13 amino acids. The germline V gene has CDR1 SGHRS and CDR2 YFSETQ. Trimming removed 4 bases at V and 3 bases at J, with 11 bases between. The CDR3 sequence: CASSPGTYYEQYF. Here the CDR3 DNA reads TGCGCCAGCAGCCCGGGGACATACTACGAGCAGTACTTC.

This clone was observed a single time. This rearrangement joins TRBV5-1 to TRBJ1-4, with D possibly being TRBD1 (6 bases). The CDR3 is 13 residues long. CDR1 and CDR2 from the germline V gene are SGHRS and YFSETQ. Trimming took 4 bases from V and 5 from J, leaving 9 bases between them. The DNA for the CDR3 is TGCGCCAGCAGCCTCGGACAGAATGAAAAACTGTTTTTT. As protein: CASSLGQNEKLFF. The whole variable domain, remainder taken from reference TRBV5-1 and TRBJ1-4, is KAGVTQTPRYLIKTRGQQVTLSCSPISGHRSVSWYQQTPGQGLQFLFEYFSETQRNKGNFPGRFSGRQFSNSRSEMNVSTLELGDSALYLCASSLGQNEKLFFGSGTQLSVL.

V usage is TRBV3-1 (or the pseudogene TRBV3-2) and J usage is TRBJ2-5; 8 nucleotides agree with TRBD2. The germline gives CDR1 LGHDT, CDR2 YNNKEL (reference sequence). V was pared by 1 base and J by 3 bases, with 4 bases of the junction left unmatched. This CDR3 has 15 residues. The CDR3 bases are TGTGCCAGCAGCCAAGTTTCAGCGGGGGAAGAGACCCAGTACTTC. Amino acid sequence: CASSQVSAGEETQYF.

The J gene is TRBJ1-1, the V gene TRBV2, with 8 nucleotides matching TRBD1. This CDR3 spans 14 amino acids. Germline lookup yields CDR1 SNHLY and CDR2 FYNNEI. Unmatched junction bases numbered 8, after V lost 1 base and J lost 10 bases. DNA of the CDR3: TGTGCCAGCAGTGAAGGACAGGGGTCCCTCGTAGCTTTCTTT. Translating gives CASSEGQGSLVAFF.

The chain is built from TRBV30 and TRBJ1-1; tentative D call: TRBD1 (5 bases). The CDR3 spans 14 residues. V shed 0 bases and J shed 2 bases, with 10 bases lying between them. The germline V gene encodes CDR1 GTSNPN and CDR2 SVGIG (reference sequence). The CDR3 here is CAWSVNRRNTEAFF. The CDR3 DNA reads as TGTGCCTGGAGTGTAAACAGGCGTAACACTGAAGCTTTCTTT.

The rearrangement uses TRBV7-9 and TRBJ2-3; D not certain. Germline V gene sequence: CDR1 SEHNR, CDR2 FQNEAQ (reference sequence). The CDR3 has 13 amino acids. Trimming left V 7 bases short and J 4 bases short, with 12 bases between. This chain's CDR3 is CASTSTGPDTQYF. The CDR3 DNA is TGTGCCAGCACCTCGACTGGTCCAGATACGCAGTATTTT.

V usage is TRBV24-1 and J usage is TRBJ2-1; D unresolved. Per the germline V gene, CDR1 is KGHDR and CDR2 is SFDVKD. The CDR3 covers 12 residues. The germline V and J ends were trimmed by 5 bases and 6 bases, with 7 bases remaining between them. The CDR3, as DNA: TGTGCCACCAGTGGCTGGAGCAATGAGCAGTTCTTC. Protein sequence: CATSGWSNEQFF.

V usage is TRBV18 and J usage is TRBJ2-6, with a tentative D call TRBD1 (6 bases). Germline CDR1 is KGHSH and CDR2 is LQKENI. The CDR3 spans 16 residues. V was clipped by 3 bases and J by 3 bases, with 12 bases between them. The CDR3 here is CASSPTGLFGANVLTF. The CDR3 nucleotides read TGTGCCAGCTCACCTACAGGGTTATTTGGGGCCAACGTCCTGACTTTC.

The V and J genes are TRBV3-1 (or the pseudogene TRBV3-2) and TRBJ1-1; D is perhaps TRBD1 (5 bases). The V end was cut by 3 bases, the J end by 8 bases, with 13 bases between. Germline values: CDR1 LGHDT, CDR2 YNNKEL (reference sequence). The length of the CDR3 is 13 residues. The DNA of the CDR3 is TGTGCCAGCAGCCACGAGGACCAGGGAGAAGCTTTCTTT. Translating it yields CASSHEDQGEAFF.

This clone has just a few counts. The rearrangement uses TRBV30 and TRBJ2-1; D is possibly TRBD2 (5 bases). The V end was cut by 0 bases, the J end by 10 bases, with 16 bases between. The CDR3 consists of 14 residues. Germline lookup yields CDR1 GTSNPN and CDR2 SVGIG (reference sequence). The CDR3 coding sequence is TGTGCCTGGAGTGTCTTGTGGGAGAGGGAGGAGCAGTTCTTC. Translated, it gives CAWSVLWEREEQFF.

A single count supports this clone. This rearrangement joins TRBV7-9 to TRBJ2-3; 7 bases are shared with TRBD1. V was clipped by 5 bases and J by 7 bases; unmatched bases: 12. This CDR3 has 15 amino acids. Germline-derived CDR1 and CDR2 are SEHNR and FQNEAQ (reference sequence). The CDR3 DNA sequence: TGTGCCAGCAGCGAGACGAGGTACAGGGGACATACGCAGTATTTT. It yields the protein CASSETRYRGHTQYF. The full variable domain, its missing parts supplied by reference TRBV7-9 and TRBJ2-3, is DTGVSQNPRHKITKRGQNVTFRCDPISEHNRLYWYRQTLGQGPEFLTYFQNEAQLEKSRLLSDRFSAERPKGSFSTLEIQRTEQGDSAMYLCASSETRYRGHTQYFGPGTRLTVL.

The chain is built from TRBV4-2 and TRBJ1-3; TRBD1 is a possible D gene (6 bases). Trimming shortened V by 3 bases and J by 4 bases, and 7 bases separated the two germline ends. Germline CDR1 reads LGHNA; CDR2 reads YNFKEQ. The CDR3 spans 13 residues. CDR3 sequence reads: CASSQDSGNTIYF. The CDR3 region has the DNA TGTGCCAGCAGCCAGGACAGCGGAAACACCATATATTTT.

The chain links TRBV27 to TRBJ2-1; TRBD1 matches at 8 bases. V shed 5 bases and J 3 bases; nucleotides not matched to a gene: 9. The CDR3 extends over 16 amino acids. Per the germline V gene, CDR1 is MNHEY and CDR2 is SMNVEV (reference sequence). Here the CDR3 DNA reads TGTGCCAGCAGTGTCGACAGGGGATATGGCTACAATGAGCAGTTCTTC. It codes for CASSVDRGYGYNEQFF.

This clone was seen more than once but under ten times. This chain uses TRBV19 with TRBJ2-7, with 7 positions matching TRBD2. Germline CDR1 reads LNHDA; CDR2 reads SQIVND (reference sequence). This CDR3 region has 15 residues. V lost 5 bases to trimming and J lost 1 base; unmatched junction nucleotides: 8. Written as DNA, the CDR3 is TGTGCCAGTAGTGGATTGGCGGGAGAGTCCTACGAGCAGTACTTC. Translating it yields CASSGLAGESYEQYF. The complete variable domain, with remaining parts taken from reference TRBV19 and TRBJ2-7, reads DGGITQSPKYLFRKEGQNVTLSCEQNLNHDAMYWYRQDPGQGLRLIYYSQIVNDFQKGDIAEGYSVSREKKESFPLTVTSAQKNPTAFYLCASSGLAGESYEQYFGPGTRLTVT.

J is TRBJ2-3 and V is TRBV7-3; 8 bases align to TRBD2. V shed 1 base and J 7 bases; nucleotides not matched to a gene: 1. Germline CDR1 and CDR2: SGHTA and FQGTGA. This CDR3 comprises 13 residues. The CDR3 coding sequence is TGTGCCAGCAGCTTAAGTAGCGGGAATACGCAGTATTTT. Protein product: CASSLSSGNTQYF.

V usage is TRBV7-8 and J usage is TRBJ1-5; D gene ambiguous. Germline V gene lookup returns CDR1 SGHVS and CDR2 FQNEAQ. CDR3 length equals 15 residues. V gave up 5 bases and J gave up 1 base, with 12 bases separating them. Written as DNA, the CDR3 is TGTGCCAGCAGCCTTGGCCGTATCAGCAATCAGCCCCAGCATTTT. This sequence encodes CASSLGRISNQPQHF.

The chain joins TRBV5-1 to TRBJ2-2, with a tentative D call TRBD1 (6 bases). Trimming stripped 5 bases from V and 4 bases from J, with 18 bases between. The CDR3 covers 16 residues. The germline V gene has CDR1 SGHRS and CDR2 YFSETQ. This chain's CDR3 is CASRRGTLTSTGELFF. As DNA, the CDR3 is TGCGCCAGCAGGAGGGGGACCCTAACCTCCACCGGGGAGCTGTTTTTT.

The V gene is TRBV2, the J gene TRBJ2-7; D may be TRBD1 (6 bases). Germline loops: CDR1 SNHLY, CDR2 FYNNEI. CDR3 length equals 14 residues. V shed 7 bases and J shed 2 bases, with 15 bases lying between them. In nucleotides, the CDR3 is TGTGCCAGCATAGTTGACAGGTTCACCTACGAGCAGTACTTC. Translating gives CASIVDRFTYEQYF.

The J gene is TRBJ1-2, the V gene TRBV19; TRBD1 agrees at 8 bases. Per germline, CDR1 LNHDA and CDR2 SQIVND (reference sequence). The CDR3 runs to 13 residues. V shed 6 bases and J 7 bases; nucleotides not matched to a gene: 7. CDR3 coding DNA: TGTGCCAGTAGGGTACAGGGGGTAGGTGGCTACACCTTC. Translation: CASRVQGVGGYTF.

The chain links TRBV5-1 to TRBJ1-5, with a tentative D call TRBD1 (5 bases). The germline V and J ends were trimmed by 4 bases and 9 bases, with 14 bases remaining between them. Per germline, CDR1 SGHRS and CDR2 YFSETQ. The CDR3 consists of 13 residues. The CDR3 region has the DNA TGCGCCAGCAGCCCTCGGGGGGAGCGGCCCCAGCATTTT. This gives the protein CASSPRGERPQHF.

V and J are TRBV2 and TRBJ2-3; maybe TRBD1 (6 bases). The CDR3 totals 15 residues. Germline V gene sequence: CDR1 SNHLY, CDR2 FYNNEI. Trimming left V 5 bases short and J 0 bases short, with 12 bases between. In nucleotides, the CDR3 is TGTGCCAGCAGTACGGACAGCATGAGCACAGATACGCAGTATTTT. Amino acids: CASSTDSMSTDTQYF.

The rearrangement links TRBV7-8 to TRBJ2-3; 10 bases match TRBD2. Germline V gene lookup returns CDR1 SGHVS and CDR2 FQNEAQ. The CDR3 loop spans 17 amino acids. V was clipped by 0 bases and J by 1 base; unmatched bases: 4. The CDR3 DNA is TGTGCCAGCAGCTTAGCCAGACTAGCGGGCCGCACAGATACGCAGTATTTT. Encoded protein: CASSLARLAGRTDTQYF.

The chain uses TRBV9 and TRBJ2-3, with TRBD2 as a possible D gene (7 bases). Looked up from germline, CDR1 is SGDLS and CDR2 is YYNGEE. Trimming removed 1 base from V and 4 bases from J, with 13 bases in between. CDR3 length: 15 residues. Here the CDR3 DNA reads TGTGCCAGCAGCGTACGGGGGGCAGAACCAGATACGCAGTATTTT. Its translation is CASSVRGAEPDTQYF.

In DNA, the CDR3 is TGTGCCATCAGTGTGGACAGAAATTCACCCCTCCACTTT. It yields the protein CAISVDRNSPLHF. The rearrangement links TRBV10-3 to TRBJ1-6, with TRBD1 as a possible D gene (6 bases). The CDR3 runs to 13 residues. The germline V and J ends were trimmed by 4 bases and 7 bases, with 8 bases remaining between them. Germline assignment: CDR1 ENHRY and CDR2 SYGVKD.

The CDR3 loop reads CASSPQTGNIPRRRGHNEQFF. The CDR3 DNA follows: TGTGCCAGCAGCCCCCAGACAGGGAACATCCCCCGCCGAAGGGGACACAATGAGCAGTTCTTC. The genes are TRBV9 and TRBJ2-1, with 7 bases lining up with TRBD1. This CDR3 region has 21 residues. V dropped 4 bases and J dropped 5; count of bases not matched to a gene: 27. Per the germline V gene, CDR1 is SGDLS and CDR2 is YYNGEE.

This clone came up a few times. The chain couples TRBV30 to TRBJ1-6; the D is unclear. CDR3 length: 13 residues. Germline values: CDR1 GTSNPN, CDR2 SVGIG (reference sequence). Between the trimmed V and J ends, which lost 2 bases and 6 bases, there was a span of 8 bases. CDR3 protein: CAWSPNFNSPLHF. As DNA, the CDR3 is TGTGCCTGGAGTCCAAACTTTAATTCACCCCTCCACTTT.